Below, 29 T cell receptor beta chains from the same sample are listed, as sequenced in a study of blood T cell repertoires in COVID-19. Using immunoSEQ multiplex PCR, the repertoire was profiled, and TCRdb retains in-frame clones only, with some absent. There are 75,000 to 95,000 clones in the sample; approximately 80% occur only once, and 3% to 4% lies in the top ten. Sequenced sample: peripheral blood. These TCRs come from a man in his fifties with acute or convalescent COVID-19.

The chain links TRBV6-2 or TRBV6-3 to TRBJ1-4; possible D gene TRBD1, 5 bases. CDR3 length: 14 residues. The V gene's germline CDR1 is MNHEY and CDR2 SVGEGT. With 4 bases removed from V and 8 bases from J, the gap between germline ends came to 14 bases. Here the CDR3 DNA reads TGTGCCAGCAGTTTGGAGGGGTGGGAGGAAAAACTGTTTTTT. It translates to CASSLEGWEEKLFF.

The chain carries TRBV10-3 and TRBJ1-2, with D uncertain. Looked up from germline, CDR1 is ENHRY and CDR2 is SYGVKD. V lost 2 bases to trimming and J lost 8 bases, with 12 bases between them. The CDR3 consists of 13 residues. The CDR3 DNA sequence: TGTGCCATCAGTGAGCGGGGAGGGTACGGCTACACCTTC. It codes for CAISERGGYGYTF.

The chain joins TRBV6-6 to TRBJ1-5; D remains unclear. The germline CDR1 and CDR2 sequences are MNHNY and SVGAGI (reference sequence). This CDR3 is built from 12 residues. Trimming left V 6 bases short and J 3 bases short, with 6 bases between. CDR3 bases: TGTGCCAGCAGGAGAGACAATCAGCCCCAGCATTTT. Its translation is CASRRDNQPQHF.

The gene calls are TRBV4-1 and TRBJ2-5, with D possibly being TRBD2 (6 bases). The CDR3 is 14 residues long. Germline V CDR1 and CDR2: MGHRA, YSYEKL. V lost 4 bases and J lost 2, with 11 bases in between. The CDR3 nucleotides are TGCGCCAGCAGCCTGTTGGCGGGACAAGAGACCCAGTACTTC. It encodes CASSLLAGQETQYF.

This chain connects TRBV7-9 to TRBJ1-1; D gene unclear. V lost 5 bases and J 0 bases, leaving 7 bases between the germline ends. This CDR3 comprises 13 residues. Germline V gene sequence: CDR1 SEHNR, CDR2 FQNEAQ (reference sequence). The CDR3 DNA sequence: TGTGCCAGCAGCGTCACAGTGAACACTGAAGCTTTCTTT. This gives the protein CASSVTVNTEAFF.

J is TRBJ2-3 and V is TRBV19, with TRBD2 as a possible D gene (6 bases). CDR3 length equals 15 residues. Trimming stripped 0 bases from V and 4 bases from J, with 11 bases between. Germline loops: CDR1 LNHDA, CDR2 SQIVND (reference sequence). The CDR3 coding sequence is TGTGCCAGTAGTATAGAGGGGGGTAGGTCAGATACGCAGTATTTT. Amino acid sequence: CASSIEGGRSDTQYF.

The V gene is TRBV2, the J gene TRBJ2-4, with 8 bases matching TRBD2. The ends lost 6 bases at V and 8 bases at J; junction bases unmatched: 18. The CDR3 is 17 amino acids. CDR1 is SNHLY, CDR2 FYNNEI, per germline. In DNA form, the CDR3 reads TGTGCCAGCAGAACCGGGACTAGTACGGGACCCCAAGACATTCAGTACTTC. Translated, it gives CASRTGTSTGPQDIQYF.

CDR3 DNA: TGTGCCAGCTCACCATACAGGGAGAACTATGGCTACACCTTC. Its protein product is CASSPYRENYGYTF. The chain employs TRBV18 and TRBJ1-2; possible D gene TRBD1, 6 bases. V lost 2 bases, J lost 2 bases, and 9 bases lay in between. Looked up from germline, CDR1 is KGHSH and CDR2 is LQKENI. The CDR3 is made up of 14 amino acids.

This chain links TRBV11-2 with TRBJ1-4, with TRBD1 identical over 8 bases. The CDR3 has 15 residues. The germline V gene has CDR1 SGHAT and CDR2 FQNNGV. V lost 5 bases to trimming and J lost 8 bases; unmatched junction nucleotides: 10. The CDR3 sequence is CASSAQGASGEKLFF. The DNA for the CDR3 is TGTGCCAGCAGCGCGCAGGGGGCAAGTGGGGAAAAACTGTTTTTT.

V gene TRBV4-1 combines with J gene TRBJ1-3; D is unclear. CDR3 length: 15 amino acids. Trimming took off 4 bases at V and 3 bases at J, with 13 bases between the two ends. Germline-derived CDR1 and CDR2 are MGHRA and YSYEKL. The CDR3 coding sequence is TGCGCCAGCAGCCGAGTGACTGCTAATGGAAACACCATATATTTT. Translating it yields CASSRVTANGNTIYF.

The chain joins TRBV7-2 to TRBJ2-1, with 15 bases lining up with TRBD2. The germline CDR1 and CDR2 sequences are SGHTA and FQGNSA. Germline trimming cut 5 bases from V and 9 bases from J; bases unmatched to any gene: 11. The CDR3 is 17 residues long. The DNA for the CDR3 is TGTGCCAGCAGCCCGAATCCGGGACTAGCGGGGGGTAGTGAGCAGTTCTTC. Protein product: CASSPNPGLAGGSEQFF.

This chain connects TRBV7-2 to TRBJ2-4; tentatively, D is TRBD2 (5 bases). CDR3 size: 14 residues. The V end lost 5 bases, the J end lost 8 bases, and 16 bases lay between the germline ends. Per germline, CDR1 SGHTA and CDR2 FQGNSA. CDR3 region: CASSPLRRADIQYF. CDR3 nucleotides: TGTGCCAGCAGCCCCCTAAGGCGGGCGGACATTCAGTACTTC.

J is TRBJ1-2 and V is TRBV3-1 (or the pseudogene TRBV3-2); D unresolved. CDR3 size: 15 residues. Germline CDR1 and CDR2: LGHDT and YNNKEL (reference sequence). V was cut by 1 base and J by 0 bases, with 9 bases left in between. The CDR3 is CASSQGLKPNYGYTF. CDR3 bases: TGTGCCAGCAGCCAAGGTCTAAAGCCTAACTATGGCTACACCTTC.

Points on this clone: This same CDR3 is encoded by further DNA sequences in the sample. The chain employs TRBV20-1 and TRBJ2-5; TRBD1 might be the D (5 bases). V shed 6 bases and J shed 2 bases, with 7 bases lying between them. CDR3 length: 11 residues. CDR1 and CDR2 (germline): DFQATT, SNEGSKA (reference sequence). The CDR3 nucleotides read TGCAGTGCCGACAGTCAAGAGACCCAGTACTTC. It translates to CSADSQETQYF.

The chain couples TRBV4-2 to TRBJ2-3; 7 bases match TRBD2. The CDR3 length is 17 residues. The V and J ends lost 0 bases and 0 bases, in that order; junction bases with no gene match: 6. Per the germline V gene, CDR1 is LGHNA and CDR2 is YNFKEQ. The CDR3 protein is CASSQDSGLPSTDTQYF. As DNA, the CDR3 is TGTGCCAGCAGCCAAGACTCGGGACTACCTAGCACAGATACGCAGTATTTT.

The chain carries TRBV27 and TRBJ2-7; possibly TRBD2 for D (6 bases). V lost 6 bases and J lost 4, with 19 bases in between. The CDR3 consists of 15 residues. Germline V gives CDR1 MNHEY, CDR2 SMNVEV (reference sequence). This CDR3 reads CASRAAGHLDYEQYF. The DNA for the CDR3 is TGTGCCAGCAGGGCAGCGGGCCACCTAGATTACGAGCAGTACTTC.

This chain links TRBV7-6 with TRBJ2-1; TRBD2 is a possible D gene (5 bases). This CDR3 contains 14 residues. Germline assignment: CDR1 SGHVS and CDR2 FNYEAQ. The germline V and J ends were trimmed by 0 bases and 2 bases, with 5 bases remaining between them. The CDR3 region is CASSLAAAYNEQFF. The CDR3 bases are TGTGCCAGCAGCTTAGCAGCGGCCTACAATGAGCAGTTCTTC.

This clone was picked up a small number of times. The chain joins TRBV12-3 or TRBV12-4 to TRBJ1-1; D is unclear. V lost 3 bases and J 3 bases, leaving 8 bases between the germline ends. The CDR3 loop spans 13 amino acids. CDR3: CASSFGEDTEAFF. As DNA, the CDR3 is TGTGCCAGCAGTTTTGGGGAGGACACTGAAGCTTTCTTT.

This sequence joins TRBV7-2 and TRBJ2-1, with TRBD1 matching over 11 bases. J lost 6 bases, V lost 4 bases, and 5 bases had no gene match. The CDR3 has 15 residues. Germline-derived CDR1 and CDR2 are SGHTA and FQGNSA. This CDR3 is CASSSGQGAFNEQFF. CDR3 DNA sequence: TGTGCCAGCAGCTCCGGACAGGGGGCGTTCAATGAGCAGTTCTTC.

The CDR3 reads CASTETTGEGLGELFF. The CDR3, as DNA: TGTGCCAGCACCGAAACGACAGGGGAGGGTCTCGGGGAGCTGTTTTTT. The chain uses TRBV6-4 and TRBJ2-2, with TRBD1 as a possible D gene (8 bases). CDR1 and CDR2 (germline): MRHNA, SNTAGT. The germline V and J ends were trimmed by 7 bases and 7 bases, with 22 bases remaining between them. This CDR3 is 16 amino acids long.

The chain couples TRBV7-2 to TRBJ2-5; D ambiguous. There are 14 residues in the CDR3. The V gene's germline CDR1 is SGHTA and CDR2 FQGNSA. V lost 2 bases to trimming and J lost 4 bases, with 11 bases between them. The CDR3 is CASSLKAGRETQYF. The CDR3 region has the DNA TGTGCCAGCAGCTTAAAGGCAGGCCGAGAGACCCAGTACTTC.

The chain links TRBV10-3 to TRBJ1-1; maybe TRBD1 (6 bases). Trimming left V 4 bases short and J 0 bases short, with 9 bases between. The CDR3 contains 14 residues. Germline V gene data show CDR1 as ENHRY and CDR2 as SYGVKD. The DNA for the CDR3 is TGTGCCATCAGTGGGGGGGGCATGAACACTGAAGCTTTCTTT. Its protein product is CAISGGGMNTEAFF.

V and J are TRBV15 and TRBJ2-4; 8 bases line up with TRBD2. Germline assignment: CDR1 LNHNV and CDR2 YYDKDF (reference sequence). V shed 2 bases, J shed 8 bases, and the junction held 8 bases outside the gene matches. The CDR3 loop spans 15 amino acids. The CDR3 reads CATSRSSGGGDIQYF. The CDR3 DNA follows: TGTGCCACCAGCAGATCAAGCGGGGGCGGGGACATTCAGTACTTC.

J is TRBJ1-6 and V is TRBV30; 7 bases agree with TRBD1. CDR3 size: 13 residues. V was pared by 3 bases and J by 7 bases, with 3 bases of the junction left unmatched. Germline CDR1 reads GTSNPN; CDR2 reads SVGIG (reference sequence). The CDR3 bases are TGTGCCTGGAGAGGACAGGAAAATTCACCCCTCCACTTT. Its protein product is CAWRGQENSPLHF.

The table lists this clone with a count of one. The rearrangement uses TRBV5-5 and TRBJ2-2; 7 nucleotides match TRBD1. After removal of 3 bases from V and 2 bases from J, the junction contained 4 bases not matched to a gene. Germline V CDR1 and CDR2: SGHKS, YYEKEE (reference sequence). The CDR3 loop spans 15 amino acids. CDR3: CASSSGTVNTGELFF. The DNA for the CDR3 is TGTGCCAGCAGCTCCGGGACAGTCAACACCGGGGAGCTGTTTTTT. The full variable domain, its missing parts supplied by reference TRBV5-5 and TRBJ2-2, is DAGVTQSPTHLIKTRGQQVTLRCSPISGHKSVSWYQQVLGQGPQFIFQYYEKEERGRGNFPDRFSARQFPNYSSELNVNALLLGDSALYLCASSSGTVNTGELFFGEGSRLTVL.

The V and J genes are TRBV7-9 and TRBJ2-7, with 7 bases identical to TRBD1. The CDR3 is 15 amino acids. Unmatched junction bases numbered 7, after V lost 3 bases and J lost 2 bases. Germline CDR1 is SEHNR and CDR2 is FQNEAQ (reference sequence). DNA of the CDR3: TGTGCCAGCAGCTTGATCGGCAGGGGGACCTACGAGCAGTACTTC. It codes for CASSLIGRGTYEQYF.

The chain joins TRBV18 to TRBJ2-3, with a tentative D call TRBD1 (8 bases). Germline CDR1 KGHSH, CDR2 LQKENI. The CDR3 length is 16 residues. V lost 4 bases, J lost 2 bases, and 16 bases lay in between. The CDR3 coding sequence is TGTGCCAGCTCACAACAACAGGGGGGGGCCACAGATACGCAGTATTTT. Its translation is CASSQQQGGATDTQYF.

The rearrangement links TRBV5-4 to TRBJ1-1; TRBD1 matches at 8 bases. CDR1 is SGHNT and CDR2 is YYREEE in the germline V gene (reference sequence). This CDR3 has 13 residues. The ends lost 7 bases at V and 7 bases at J; junction bases unmatched: 9. In DNA form, the CDR3 reads TGTGCCAGCCGCCAGACAGGGGAAGGTGAAGCTTTCTTT. This codes for CASRQTGEGEAFF.

The V and J genes are TRBV6-5 and TRBJ1-3; D may be TRBD1 (5 bases). Per the germline V gene, CDR1 is MNHEY and CDR2 is SVGAGI. CDR3 length equals 13 residues. V lost 5 bases and J 1 base, leaving 6 bases between the germline ends. The CDR3: CASSRGSGNTIYF. In DNA, the CDR3 is TGTGCCAGCAGTAGGGGTTCTGGAAACACCATATATTTT.